One T cell receptor beta chain is described in this entry. Antigen: not known. This sample was taken from a study of T cell repertoires in cytomegalovirus infection. Overall study: Public TCR beta signature analysis indicated the presence of both CMV infection and matching HLA type.

Study-level points and caveats: CMV carriers with the relevant HLA were identified by cumulative public TCR beta family frequency.

Trimming removed 0 bases from V and 4 bases from J, with 1 base in between. CDR1 and CDR2 (germline): ENHRY, SYGVKD. CDR3 length: 13 residues. Using its own MiXCR run on the reads, TCRdb lists one record per CDR3 protein. The sample has about 200,000 distinct CDR3 sequences, about a tenth seen once. The rearrangement joins TRBV10-3 to TRBJ1-6; no firm D call. Sequencing input: PBMCs. The sequence came from a human donor in good health (CMV status not recorded). Some clones in this sample may be carry-over from other donors' samples. The CDR3 nucleotides read TGTGCCATCAGTGAGTCGTATAATTCACCCCTCCACTTT. Protein: CAISESYNSPLHF.